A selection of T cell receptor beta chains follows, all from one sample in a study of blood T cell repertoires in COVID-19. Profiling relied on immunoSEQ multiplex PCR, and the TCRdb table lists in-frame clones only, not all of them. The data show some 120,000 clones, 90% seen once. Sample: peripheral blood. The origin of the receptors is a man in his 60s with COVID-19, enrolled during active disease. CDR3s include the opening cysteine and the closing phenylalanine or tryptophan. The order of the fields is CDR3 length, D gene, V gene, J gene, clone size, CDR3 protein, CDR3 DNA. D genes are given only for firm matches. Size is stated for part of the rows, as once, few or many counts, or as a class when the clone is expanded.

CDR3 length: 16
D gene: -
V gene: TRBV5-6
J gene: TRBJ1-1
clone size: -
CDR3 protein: CASSFGRAILNTEAFF
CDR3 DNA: TGTGCCAGCAGCTTCGGCAGGGCGATTCTGAACACTGAAGCTTTCTTT

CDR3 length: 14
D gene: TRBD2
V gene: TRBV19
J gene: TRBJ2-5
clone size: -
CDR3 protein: CASSIVGRVETQYF
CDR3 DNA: TGTGCCAGTAGTATAGTCGGGAGGGTAGAGACCCAGTACTTC

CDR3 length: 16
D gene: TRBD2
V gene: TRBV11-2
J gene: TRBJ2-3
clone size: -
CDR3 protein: CASSFRTSGNPDTQYF
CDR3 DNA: TGTGCCAGCAGCTTCCGGACTAGCGGGAACCCAGATACGCAGTATTTT

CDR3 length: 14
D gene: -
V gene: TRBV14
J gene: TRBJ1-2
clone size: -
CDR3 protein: CASSLGGGTLGYTF
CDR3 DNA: TGTGCCAGCAGCCTTGGTGGGGGGACTCTTGGCTACACCTTC

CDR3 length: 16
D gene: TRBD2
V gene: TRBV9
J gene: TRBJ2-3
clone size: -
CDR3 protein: CASSPRLAGAGDTQYF
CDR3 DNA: TGTGCCAGCAGCCCCCGGCTAGCGGGTGCCGGGGATACGCAGTATTTT

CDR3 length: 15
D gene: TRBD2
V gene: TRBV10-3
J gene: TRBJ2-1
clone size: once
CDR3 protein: CATSGGLAGGYEQFF
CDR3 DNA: TGTGCCACCAGTGGGGGACTAGCGGGAGGATATGAGCAGTTCTTC

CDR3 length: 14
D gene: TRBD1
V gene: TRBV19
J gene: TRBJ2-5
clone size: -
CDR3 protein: CASSTIGTEGTQYF
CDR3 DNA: TGTGCCAGTAGTACGATTGGGACAGAGGGGACCCAGTACTTC

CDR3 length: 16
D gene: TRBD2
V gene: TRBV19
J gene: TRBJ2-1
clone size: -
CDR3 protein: CASSRRTSGRAGEQFF
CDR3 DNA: TGTGCCAGTAGTAGGAGGACTAGCGGGAGGGCCGGTGAGCAGTTCTTC

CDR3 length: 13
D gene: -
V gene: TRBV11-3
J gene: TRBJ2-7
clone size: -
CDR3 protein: CASSPGLFYEQYF
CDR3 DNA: TGTGCCAGCAGCCCCGGACTTTTCTACGAGCAGTACTTC

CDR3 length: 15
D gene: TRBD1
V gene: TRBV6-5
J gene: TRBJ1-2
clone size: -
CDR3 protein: CASGRDRSANYGYTF
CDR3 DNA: TGTGCCAGCGGAAGGGACAGGTCAGCTAACTATGGCTACACCTTC